This T cell receptor beta chain was identified during a study of shared clonotypes between healthy human individuals. As for this clone: The same CDR3 is also encoded by other DNA sequences in this sample.

Assay used: immunoSEQ multiplex PCR; TCRdb lists only in-frame clones, some missing. The table includes 2,500,000 or so clones, approximately 90% detected once. All donors were Caucasian adults living in Nashville, Tennessee. The length of the CDR3 is 19 residues. With 3 bases clipped from V and 0 bases from J, the junction kept 7 bases outside the gene matches. CDR1 and CDR2 (germline): SGHRS, YFSETQ. This chain links TRBV5-1 with TRBJ2-1, with 15 bases fitting TRBD2. The clonotype originates from a man between 18 and 29 years old in good health. Some clones in this sample may be carry-over from other donors' samples. Sequenced input: naive CD4+ T cells from PBMCs. Subset noted: CD45RA+ positively selected. CDR3 nucleotides: TGCGCCAGCAGCTCAGGACTAGCGGGAGGGCCGAGCTCCTACAATGAGCAGTTCTTC. It yields the protein CASSSGLAGGPSSYNEQFF.